The T cell receptor (beta chain) under discussion was sequenced for a study of Graves' ophthalmopathy and Graves' hyperthyroidism. Study findings and constraints: Sensitivity of 85% to 90% and specificity of around 80% were achieved when a 13-signature model separated ophthalmopathy from stable hyperthyroidism. Progression of ophthalmopathy was predicted by the model with more than 70% sensitivity and just over 72% specificity. Appearing in blood as well were most expanded thyroid clonotypes above 0.001 frequency.

Amplification from RNA transcripts yielded the TCR beta CDR3 regions. HTBI-primed first-round RT-PCR preceded second-round multiplex PCR. TCRdb re-analysed the multiplex PCR reads in MiXCR, keeping a single row per CDR3 protein. Found here are about 590,000 distinct CDR3 sequences, less than 45% of them singletons; the top ten hold about 4.2%. On this clonotype itself: What it recognizes is unknown. Relative to the germline gene, one junction end is altered; a read error may explain this.

Hyperthyroidism patients were newly diagnosed, ill under 2 months, and aged 18 to 65 years. From germline, CDR1 is ENHRY and CDR2 SYGVKD. The CDR3 totals 17 residues. The clonotype was recovered from an adult man with Graves' hyperthyroidism. The chain recombines TRBV10-3 with TRBJ1-3; D call uncertain. The sequencing input was peripheral blood or thyroid tissue (not recorded which). Here the CDR3 DNA reads TGTGCCAGCAGTTCCTCCTCCGGGAGGGCCACTGGAAACACCATATATTTT. Protein: CASSSSSGRATGNTIYF.